This T cell receptor (beta chain) was recovered during a study of cytomegalovirus exposure and HLA in healthy donors. Study results and caveats: Researchers reportedly found TCR beta sequences accurately predicted most subjects' HLA-A and HLA-B alleles. Later analysis reportedly placed an Asian-associated ancestry cluster below the roughly 700-donor mean in N-insertions. Researchers reported in a later analysis that a missense DCLRE1C variant was tied to TCR beta V- and J-gene trimming.

PCR used 60 Vbeta primers and 13 Jbeta primers. The data were produced by immunoSEQ multiplex PCR, yet TCRdb's version contains in-frame clones alone and is incomplete. This sample has about 140,000 clones, with roughly 78% found just once. As to this clone: Its target is unknown.

Sequenced input: PBMCs. The receptor's source is a man aged 35-49 years in good health and CMV-seropositive.

The CDR3 reads CAWNAGARTGELFF. Written as DNA, the CDR3 is TGTGCCTGGAATGCGGGAGCCCGAACCGGGGAGCTGTTTTTT. The chain links TRBV30 to TRBJ2-2; 7 bases line up with TRBD2. The CDR3 length is 14 residues. Per germline, CDR1 GTSNPN and CDR2 SVGIG (reference sequence). V was clipped by 4 bases and J by 5 bases; unmatched bases: 7. The variable domain in full, completed from reference TRBV30 and TRBJ2-2, reads SQTIHQWPATLVQPVGSPLSLECTVEGTSNPNLYWYRQAAGRGLQLLFYSVGIGQISSEVPQNLSASRPQDRQFILSSKKLLLSDSGFYLCAWNAGARTGELFFGEGSRLTVL.